The clone carrying this TCR beta chain was picked up a small number of times. The data originate from a study of response to subunit inactivated influenza vaccine. Germline V lookup: CDR1 MNHEY, CDR2 SVGAGI. CDR3 size: 15 residues. Trimming pared 0 bases from V and 3 bases from J, leaving 12 bases between. TCRdb re-called the RT-PCR reads through MiXCR, storing one row per CDR3 protein. Here the sample spans about 540,000 distinct CDR3 sequences, under 25% being singletons. These sequences were also reported in another study, on T cells expressing NK-cell markers. Turning to that study: As the method of synthesis, 5'RACE template switching with UMIs yielded TCR beta cDNA. About six donors carried dominant NKG2C+ clonotypes that made up roughly 1.0-7.0% of their CD8+ T cells.

The source was CD4+ T cells sorted from PBMCs, collected approximately 12 days after vaccination. This TCR was sampled from a man in his fifties who received an inactivated influenza vaccine. The chain employs TRBV6-5 and TRBJ2-7; no firm D call. CDR3 amino acids: CASSYSSGRYYEQYF. The DNA of the CDR3 is TGTGCCAGCAGTTACTCGTCCGGACGGTACTACGAGCAGTACTTC.